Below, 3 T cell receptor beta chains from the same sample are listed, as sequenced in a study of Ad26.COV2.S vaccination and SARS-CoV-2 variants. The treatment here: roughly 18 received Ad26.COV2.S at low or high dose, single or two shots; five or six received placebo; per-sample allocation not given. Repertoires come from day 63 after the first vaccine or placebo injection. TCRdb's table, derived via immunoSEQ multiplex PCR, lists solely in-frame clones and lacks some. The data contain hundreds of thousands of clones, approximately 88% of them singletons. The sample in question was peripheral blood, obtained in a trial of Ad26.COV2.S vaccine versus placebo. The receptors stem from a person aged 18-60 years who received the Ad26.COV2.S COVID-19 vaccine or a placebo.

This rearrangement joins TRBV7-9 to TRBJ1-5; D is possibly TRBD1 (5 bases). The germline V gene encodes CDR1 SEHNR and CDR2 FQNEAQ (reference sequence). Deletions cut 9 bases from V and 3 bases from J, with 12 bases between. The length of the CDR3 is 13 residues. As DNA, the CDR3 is TGTGCCAGTTCTACAGGTCCCAATCAGCCCCAGCATTTT. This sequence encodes CASSTGPNQPQHF.

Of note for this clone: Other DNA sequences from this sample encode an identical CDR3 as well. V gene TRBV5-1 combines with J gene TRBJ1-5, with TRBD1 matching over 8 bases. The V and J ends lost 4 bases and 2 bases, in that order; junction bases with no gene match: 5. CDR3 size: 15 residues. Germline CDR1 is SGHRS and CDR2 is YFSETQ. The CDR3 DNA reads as TGCGCCAGCAGCCTCGGACAGGGTGGCAATCAGCCCCAGCATTTT. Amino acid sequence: CASSLGQGGNQPQHF.

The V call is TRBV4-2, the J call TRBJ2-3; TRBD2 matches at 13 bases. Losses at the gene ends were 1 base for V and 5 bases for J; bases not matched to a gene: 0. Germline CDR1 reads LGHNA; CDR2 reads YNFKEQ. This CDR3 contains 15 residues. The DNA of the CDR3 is TGTGCCAGCAGCCAAGGGACTAGCGGGGGAGATACGCAGTATTTT. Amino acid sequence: CASSQGTSGGDTQYF.